These 3 T cell receptor beta chains were sequenced from one sample in a study of T cell repertoires in cytomegalovirus infection. One entry per CDR3 protein, called by TCRdb with MiXCR from the reads. Among under 200,000 distinct CDR3 sequences listed, roughly 22% were seen once. Which antigens these TCRs recognize remains unknown. Sequenced here: CD8+ T cells from cultured PBMCs, sampled from culture after CMV antigen stimulation. The receptor source for this set is a human donor in good health (CMV status not recorded). Some clones in this sample may be carry-over from other donors' samples.

This clonotype has just a few counts. The chain links TRBV7-8 to TRBJ2-5; tentative D call: TRBD2 (6 bases). Germline CDR1 reads SGHVS; CDR2 reads FQNEAQ. Trimming took off 5 bases at V and 1 base at J, with 17 bases between the two ends. The CDR3 has 16 amino acids. The CDR3 DNA is TGTGCCAGCAGCCGTATCGTGGGAGGATCCCAAGAGACCCAGTACTTC. This sequence encodes CASSRIVGGSQETQYF.

The chain carries TRBV6-1 and TRBJ2-7; 8 nucleotides align to TRBD1. The CDR3 covers 18 residues. Looked up from germline, CDR1 is MNHNS and CDR2 is SASEGT. With V trimmed by 7 bases and J by 1 base, 18 bases remained unmatched. The CDR3 protein is CASTPTLAGQDFSYEQYF. The DNA of the CDR3 is TGTGCCAGCACTCCCACTCTCGCGGGACAGGACTTTTCCTACGAGCAGTACTTC.

The chain couples TRBV10-3 to TRBJ2-7; D not certain. There are 14 residues in the CDR3. Deletions cut 7 bases from V and 2 bases from J, with 15 bases between. Germline values: CDR1 ENHRY, CDR2 SYGVKD. Here the CDR3 DNA reads TGTGCCATCAAATCCCCGGACGGTACCTACGAGCAGTACTTC. The encoded protein is CAIKSPDGTYEQYF.